This T cell receptor (beta chain) was sequenced in a study of PD-L1 blockade in urothelial cancer. On the study more broadly: Reported median T cell count for blood samples was roughly 150,000.

Germline lookup yields CDR1 ENHRY and CDR2 SYGVKD. The germline V and J ends were trimmed by 2 bases and 1 base, with 9 bases remaining between them. CDR3 size: 16 residues. The study's findings and limits: Durable benefit was linked to greater 3-week expansion of tumor-associated blood clones.

Profiled with immunoSEQ multiplex PCR; TCRdb holds only in-frame clones, not every one. Of approximately 52,000 clones in the sample, about three quarters were seen once. Time point specified: pretreatment peripheral blood. Of note for this clone: Antigen: not known.

The gene calls are TRBV10-3 and TRBJ1-6; possibly TRBD1 for D (6 bases). The sequencing used PBMCs, collected around atezolizumab (anti-PD-L1) treatment. The sequence came from a man in his sixties or seventies with urothelial cancer. CDR3 in DNA: TGTGCCATCAGTGAGGGGGGGGCGTCCTATAATTCACCCCTCCACTTT. Translating it yields CAISEGGASYNSPLHF.